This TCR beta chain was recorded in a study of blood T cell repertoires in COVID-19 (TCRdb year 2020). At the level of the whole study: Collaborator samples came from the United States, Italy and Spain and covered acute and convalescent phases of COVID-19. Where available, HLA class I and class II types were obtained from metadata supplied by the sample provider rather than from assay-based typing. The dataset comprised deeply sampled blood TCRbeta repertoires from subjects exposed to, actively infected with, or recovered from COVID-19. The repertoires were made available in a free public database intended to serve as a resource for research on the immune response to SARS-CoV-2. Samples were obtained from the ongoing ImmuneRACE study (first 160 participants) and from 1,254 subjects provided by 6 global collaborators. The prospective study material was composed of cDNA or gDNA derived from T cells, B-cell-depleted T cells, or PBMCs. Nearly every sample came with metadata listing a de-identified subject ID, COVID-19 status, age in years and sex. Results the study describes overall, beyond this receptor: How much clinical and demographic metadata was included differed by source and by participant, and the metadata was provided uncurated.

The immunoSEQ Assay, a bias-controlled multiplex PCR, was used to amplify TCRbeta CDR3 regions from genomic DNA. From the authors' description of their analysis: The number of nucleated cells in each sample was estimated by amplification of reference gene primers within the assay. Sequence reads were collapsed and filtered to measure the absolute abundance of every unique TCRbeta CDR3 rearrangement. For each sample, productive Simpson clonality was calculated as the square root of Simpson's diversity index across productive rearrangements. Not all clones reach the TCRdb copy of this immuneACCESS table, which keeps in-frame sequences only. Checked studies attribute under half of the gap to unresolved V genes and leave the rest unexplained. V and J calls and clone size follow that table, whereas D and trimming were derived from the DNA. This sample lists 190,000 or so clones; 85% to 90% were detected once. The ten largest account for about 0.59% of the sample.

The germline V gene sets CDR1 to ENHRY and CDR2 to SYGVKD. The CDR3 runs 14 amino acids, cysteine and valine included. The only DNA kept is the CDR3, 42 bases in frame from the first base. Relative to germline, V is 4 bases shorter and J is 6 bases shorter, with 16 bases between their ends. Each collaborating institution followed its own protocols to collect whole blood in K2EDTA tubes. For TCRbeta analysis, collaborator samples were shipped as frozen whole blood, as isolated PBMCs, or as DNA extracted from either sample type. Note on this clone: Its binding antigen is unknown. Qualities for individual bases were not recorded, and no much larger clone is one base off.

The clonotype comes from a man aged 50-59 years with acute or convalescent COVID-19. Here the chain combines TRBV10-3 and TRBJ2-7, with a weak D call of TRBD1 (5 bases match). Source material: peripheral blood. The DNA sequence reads TGTGCCATCAGTGCCGCGACAGAAATTGCCGAGCAGTACGTC. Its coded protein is CAISAATEIAEQYV.